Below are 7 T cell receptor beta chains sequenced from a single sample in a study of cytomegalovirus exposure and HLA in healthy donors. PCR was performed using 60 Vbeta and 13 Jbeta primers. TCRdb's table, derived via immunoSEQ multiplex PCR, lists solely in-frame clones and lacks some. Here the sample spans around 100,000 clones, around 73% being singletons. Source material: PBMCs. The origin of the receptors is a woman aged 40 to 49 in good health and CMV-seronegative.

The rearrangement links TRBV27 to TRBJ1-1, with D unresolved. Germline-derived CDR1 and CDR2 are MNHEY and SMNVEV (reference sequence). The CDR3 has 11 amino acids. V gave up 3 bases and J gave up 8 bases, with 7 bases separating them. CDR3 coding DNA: TGTGCCAGCAGTTTTCAGAAAGAAGCTTTCTTT. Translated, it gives CASSFQKEAFF.

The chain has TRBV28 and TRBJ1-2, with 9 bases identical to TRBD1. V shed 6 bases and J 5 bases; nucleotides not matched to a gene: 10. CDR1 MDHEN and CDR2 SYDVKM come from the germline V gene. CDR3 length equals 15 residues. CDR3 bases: TGTGCCAGCAGCTCACTTGGACAGGGGCTTTATGGCTACACCTTC. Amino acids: CASSSLGQGLYGYTF.

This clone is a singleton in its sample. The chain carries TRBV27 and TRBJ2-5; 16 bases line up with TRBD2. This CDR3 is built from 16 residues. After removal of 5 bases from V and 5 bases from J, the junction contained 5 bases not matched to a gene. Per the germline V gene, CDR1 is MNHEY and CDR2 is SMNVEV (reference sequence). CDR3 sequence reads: CASSPGTSGRGETQYF. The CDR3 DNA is TGTGCCAGCAGTCCCGGGACTAGCGGGAGGGGTGAGACCCAGTACTTC.

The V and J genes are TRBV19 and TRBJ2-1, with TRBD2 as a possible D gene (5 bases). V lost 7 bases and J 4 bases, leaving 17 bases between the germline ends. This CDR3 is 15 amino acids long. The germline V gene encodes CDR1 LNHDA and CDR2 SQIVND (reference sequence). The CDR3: CASNDGGSIYNEQFF. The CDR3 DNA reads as TGTGCCAGTAATGACGGTGGGAGTATTTACAATGAGCAGTTCTTC.

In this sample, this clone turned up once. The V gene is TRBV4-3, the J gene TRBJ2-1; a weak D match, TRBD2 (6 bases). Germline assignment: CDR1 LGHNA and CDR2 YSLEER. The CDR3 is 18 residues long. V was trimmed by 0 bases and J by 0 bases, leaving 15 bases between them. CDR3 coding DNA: TGCGCCAGCAGCCAAGACGGTCCGGGAGCAATCTCCTACAATGAGCAGTTCTTC. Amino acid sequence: CASSQDGPGAISYNEQFF.

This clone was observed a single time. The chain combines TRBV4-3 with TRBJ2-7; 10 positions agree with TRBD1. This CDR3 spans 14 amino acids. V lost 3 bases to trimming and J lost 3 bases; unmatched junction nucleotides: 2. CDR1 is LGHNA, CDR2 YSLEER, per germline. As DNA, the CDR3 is TGCGCCAGCAGCCAGGGGGACAGGGGCTACGAGCAGTACTTC. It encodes CASSQGDRGYEQYF.

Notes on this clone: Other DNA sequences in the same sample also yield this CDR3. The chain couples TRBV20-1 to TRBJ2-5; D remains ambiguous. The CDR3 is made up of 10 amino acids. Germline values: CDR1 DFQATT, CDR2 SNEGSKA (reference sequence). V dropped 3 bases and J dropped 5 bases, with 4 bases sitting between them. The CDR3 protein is CSARRETQYF. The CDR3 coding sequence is TGCAGTGCTAGGCGGGAGACCCAGTACTTC.